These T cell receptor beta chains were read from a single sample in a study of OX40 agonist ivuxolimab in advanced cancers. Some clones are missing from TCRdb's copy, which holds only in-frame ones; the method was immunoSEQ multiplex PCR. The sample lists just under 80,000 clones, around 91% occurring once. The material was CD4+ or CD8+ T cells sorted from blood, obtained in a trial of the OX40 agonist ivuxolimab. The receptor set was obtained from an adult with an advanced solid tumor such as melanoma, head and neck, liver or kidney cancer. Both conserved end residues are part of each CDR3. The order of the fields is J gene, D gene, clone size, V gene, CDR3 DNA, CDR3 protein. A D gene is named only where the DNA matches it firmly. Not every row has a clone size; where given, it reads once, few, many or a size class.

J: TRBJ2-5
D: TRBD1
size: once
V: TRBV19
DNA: TGTGCCAGTAAGAGGGGGCCGGGAGAGACCCAGTACTTC
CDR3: CASKRGPGETQYF

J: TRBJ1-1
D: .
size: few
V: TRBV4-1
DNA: TGCGCCAGCAGCCAACCAGGTTTATCGAACACTGAAGCTTTCTTT
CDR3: CASSQPGLSNTEAFF

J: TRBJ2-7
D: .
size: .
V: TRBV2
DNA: TGTGCCAGCAGTGGGGGACTCGACTACGAGCAGTACTTC
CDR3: CASSGGLDYEQYF

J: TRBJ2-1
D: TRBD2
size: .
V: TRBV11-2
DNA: TGTGCCAGCAGCCTCGGACTAGGCAATGAGCAGTTCTTC
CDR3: CASSLGLGNEQFF

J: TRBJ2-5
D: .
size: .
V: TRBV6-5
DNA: TGTGCCAGTGGGTTGGGAGAGACCCAGTACTTC
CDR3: CASGLGETQYF

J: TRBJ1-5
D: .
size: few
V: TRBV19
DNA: TGTGCCAGTAGTATCAGGGTAAGCAATCAGCCCCAGCATTTT
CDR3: CASSIRVSNQPQHF

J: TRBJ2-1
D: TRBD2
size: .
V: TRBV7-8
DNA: TGTGCCAGCAGCCCGCGGCGGGAGCGTGGCAATGAGCAGTTCTTC
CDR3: CASSPRRERGNEQFF

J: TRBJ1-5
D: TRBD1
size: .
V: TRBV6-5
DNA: TGTGCCAGCAGTACACGGACAGGAGGGAATCAGCCCCAGCATTTT
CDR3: CASSTRTGGNQPQHF

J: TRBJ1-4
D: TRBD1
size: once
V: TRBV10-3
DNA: TGTGCCACAGGCCTTGCAACGGGACAGGCGAATGAAAAACTGTTTTTT
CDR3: CATGLATGQANEKLFF

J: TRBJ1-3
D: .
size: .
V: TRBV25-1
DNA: TGTGCCAGCAGTGATGTAAACACCATATATTTT
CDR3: CASSDVNTIYF